Following are 6 T cell receptor beta chains from one sample sequenced in a study of blood T cell repertoires in COVID-19. Clones were sequenced by immunoSEQ multiplex PCR, and TCRdb holds only the in-frame ones, with some missing. The table has 150,000 to 200,000 clones, roughly 91% seen once. The source material was peripheral blood. The receptor set was obtained from a woman in her forties or fifties with acute or convalescent COVID-19.

The V and J genes are TRBV10-3 and TRBJ1-1; tentatively, D is TRBD1 (6 bases). CDR1 is ENHRY and CDR2 is SYGVKD in the germline V gene. V gave up 7 bases and J gave up 5 bases, with 14 bases separating them. The CDR3 length is 13 residues. The CDR3 region is CAITRQDSTEAFF. CDR3 coding DNA: TGTGCCATCACCCGACAGGACTCGACTGAAGCTTTCTTT.

The CDR3 protein is CASSSLSYEQYF. The CDR3 DNA follows: TGTGCCAGCAGCTCCCTCTCCTACGAGCAGTACTTC. The genes are TRBV7-3 and TRBJ2-7; no firm D call. Germline CDR1 reads SGHTA; CDR2 reads FQGTGA. The CDR3 is 12 residues long. V dropped 4 bases and J dropped 0 bases, with 4 bases sitting between them.

The chain links TRBV14 to TRBJ2-7, with D possibly TRBD2 on 5 matching bases. From germline, CDR1 is SGHDN and CDR2 FVKESK. V gave up 1 base and J gave up 4 bases, with 17 bases separating them. CDR3 length equals 16 residues. The CDR3 loop is CASSQARGYRLYEQYF. In DNA form, the CDR3 reads TGTGCCAGCAGCCAAGCCCGGGGATATCGTCTTTACGAGCAGTACTTC.

This clone was seen once. The chain is built from TRBV19 and TRBJ2-4; perhaps TRBD1 as D (6 bases). With 0 bases removed from V and 3 bases from J, the gap between germline ends came to 15 bases. Germline V gene sequence: CDR1 LNHDA, CDR2 SQIVND (reference sequence). The CDR3 has 17 residues. The CDR3 coding sequence is TGTGCCAGTAGTATAGATCGTCGGACAGAACACAAAAACATTCAGTACTTC. Translating it yields CASSIDRRTEHKNIQYF.

In this sample, this clone turned up once. This rearrangement joins TRBV7-2 to TRBJ2-2; maybe TRBD1 (6 bases). CDR1 and CDR2 (germline): SGHTA, FQGNSA. V was cut by 5 bases and J by 0 bases, with 13 bases left in between. This CDR3 has 16 residues. Written as DNA, the CDR3 is TGTGCCAGCAGCCTCTCCGGGACACCGAACACCGGGGAGCTGTTTTTT. Translated, it gives CASSLSGTPNTGELFF.

The V and J genes are TRBV4-3 and TRBJ1-4; 9 bases align to TRBD1. Germline values: CDR1 LGHNA, CDR2 YSLEER. This CDR3 is 15 amino acids long. Trimming cost V 6 bases and J 7 bases; bases outside gene matches: 9. The CDR3 here is CASSPTGQGGEKLFF. DNA for the CDR3: TGCGCCAGCAGTCCCACGGGACAGGGTGGTGAAAAACTGTTTTTT.